This TCR beta chain was recovered during a study of identical twins. Study results and limitations: Abundant beta clonotypes from cord blood bore fewer insertions; memory repertoires lacked this pattern.

TCRdb processed the 5' RACE reads anew with MiXCR; each CDR3 protein has one entry. Found here are hundreds of thousands of distinct CDR3 sequences, 20% to 25% of them singletons; the top ten hold over 2.5%. This clonotype has ten or more counts. Its matching antigen is unknown. The data also belong to a second study, concerning T cells expressing NK-cell markers. That paper notes: The study did not resolve the HCMV specificity of expanded NKG2C+ T cell clones.

The sequence derives from a woman aged 18-29 years in good health. Material: CD4+ T cells sorted from blood.

The CDR3 sequence is CASSQDSEQYF. The CDR3 DNA is TGTGCCAGCAGCCAAGACTCCGAGCAGTACTTC. The chain recombines TRBV4-2 with TRBJ2-7; D remains unclear. CDR1 and CDR2 from the germline V gene are LGHNA and YNFKEQ. The CDR3 is made up of 11 amino acids. Trimming left V 0 bases short and J 6 bases short, with 3 bases between.